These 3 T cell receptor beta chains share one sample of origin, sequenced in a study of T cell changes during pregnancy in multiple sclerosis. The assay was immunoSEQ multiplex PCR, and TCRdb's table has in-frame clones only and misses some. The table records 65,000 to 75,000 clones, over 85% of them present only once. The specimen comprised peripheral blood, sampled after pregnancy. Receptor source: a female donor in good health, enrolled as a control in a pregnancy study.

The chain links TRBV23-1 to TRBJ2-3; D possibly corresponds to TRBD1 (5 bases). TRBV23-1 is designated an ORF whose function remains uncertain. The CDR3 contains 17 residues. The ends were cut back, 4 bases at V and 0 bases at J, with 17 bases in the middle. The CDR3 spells CASSPVQEAVSTDTQYF. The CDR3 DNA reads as TGCGCCAGCAGTCCGGTACAGGAAGCTGTTAGCACAGATACGCAGTATTTT.

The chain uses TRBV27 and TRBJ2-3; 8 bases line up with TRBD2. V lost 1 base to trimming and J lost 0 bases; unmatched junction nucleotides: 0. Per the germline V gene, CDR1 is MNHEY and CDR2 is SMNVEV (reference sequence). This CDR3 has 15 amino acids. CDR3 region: CASSLLAGSTDTQYF. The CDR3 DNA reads TGTGCCAGCAGTTTATTAGCGGGGAGCACAGATACGCAGTATTTT.

Here the CDR3 reads CASSSGTVNYGYTF. CDR3 bases: TGTGCCAGCAGTTCCGGGACAGTGAACTATGGCTACACCTTC. The chain recombines TRBV5-5 with TRBJ1-2; 7 bases line up with TRBD1. This CDR3 spans 14 amino acids. Germline V gene lookup returns CDR1 SGHKS and CDR2 YYEKEE (reference sequence). V lost 5 bases and J lost 2; bases outside the gene matches: 6.